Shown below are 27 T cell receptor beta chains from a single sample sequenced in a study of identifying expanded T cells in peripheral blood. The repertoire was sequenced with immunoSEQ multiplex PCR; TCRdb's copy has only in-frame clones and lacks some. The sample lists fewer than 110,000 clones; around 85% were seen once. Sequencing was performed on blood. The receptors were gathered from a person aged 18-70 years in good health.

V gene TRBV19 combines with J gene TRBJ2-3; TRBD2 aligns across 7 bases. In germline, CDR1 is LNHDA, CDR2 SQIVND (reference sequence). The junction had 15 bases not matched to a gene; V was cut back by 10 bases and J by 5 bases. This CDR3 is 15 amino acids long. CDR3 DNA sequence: TGTGCCACCTCAAAGGCGGGGGTCCCAGGAGATACGCAGTATTTT. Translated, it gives CATSKAGVPGDTQYF.

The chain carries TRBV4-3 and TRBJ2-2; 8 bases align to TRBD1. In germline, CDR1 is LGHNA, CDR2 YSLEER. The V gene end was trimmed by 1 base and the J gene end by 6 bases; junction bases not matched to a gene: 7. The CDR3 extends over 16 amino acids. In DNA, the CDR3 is TGCGCCAGCAGCCAAGCGACCAGGGGGCGGGCCGGGGAGCTGTTTTTT. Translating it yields CASSQATRGRAGELFF.

The CDR3 loop reads CASSGRTLQETQYF. The DNA for the CDR3 is TGTGCCAGCAGCGGACGGACTTTACAAGAGACCCAGTACTTC. This chain uses TRBV5-5 with TRBJ2-5, with a tentative D call TRBD2 (5 bases). Germline-derived CDR1 and CDR2 are SGHKS and YYEKEE (reference sequence). The V and J ends lost 4 bases and 2 bases respectively, with 12 bases between them. The CDR3 is 14 residues long.

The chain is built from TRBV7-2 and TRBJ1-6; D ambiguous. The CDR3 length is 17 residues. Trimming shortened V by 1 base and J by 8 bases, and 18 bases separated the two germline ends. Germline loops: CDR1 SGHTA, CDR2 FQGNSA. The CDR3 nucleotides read TGTGCCAGCAGCTTAGGAGGTTTTGGAGCCCTGCATTCACCCCTCCACTTT. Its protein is CASSLGGFGALHSPLHF.

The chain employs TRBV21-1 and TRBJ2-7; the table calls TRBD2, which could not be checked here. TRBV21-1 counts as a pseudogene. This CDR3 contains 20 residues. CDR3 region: CASKPEGRILDIWLLGEQYF. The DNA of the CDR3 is TGTGCCAGCAAACCCGAAGGGAGGATTCTGGACATTTGGCTACTGGGCGAGCAGTACTTC.

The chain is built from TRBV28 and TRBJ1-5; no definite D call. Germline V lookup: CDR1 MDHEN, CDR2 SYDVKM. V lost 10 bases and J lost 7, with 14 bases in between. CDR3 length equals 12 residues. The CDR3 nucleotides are TGTGCCACTCTAACACCGGGGCAGCCCCAGCATTTT. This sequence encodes CATLTPGQPQHF.

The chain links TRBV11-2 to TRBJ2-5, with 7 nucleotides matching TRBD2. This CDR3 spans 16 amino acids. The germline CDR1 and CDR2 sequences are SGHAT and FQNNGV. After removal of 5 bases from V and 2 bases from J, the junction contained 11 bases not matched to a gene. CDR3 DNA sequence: TGTGCCAGCAGCCCGGGGGGATCCAGCGGTCAAGAGACCCAGTACTTC. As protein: CASSPGGSSGQETQYF.

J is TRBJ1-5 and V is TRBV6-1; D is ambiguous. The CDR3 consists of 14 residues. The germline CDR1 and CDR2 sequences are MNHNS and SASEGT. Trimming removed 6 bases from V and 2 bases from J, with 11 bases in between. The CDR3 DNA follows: TGTGCCAGCAGGGTGATCGGTGGCAATCAGCCCCAGCATTTT. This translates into CASRVIGGNQPQHF.

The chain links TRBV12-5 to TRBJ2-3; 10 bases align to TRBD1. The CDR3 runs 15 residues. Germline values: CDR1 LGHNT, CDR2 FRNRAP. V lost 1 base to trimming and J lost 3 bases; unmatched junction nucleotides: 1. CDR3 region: CASGLGQGATDTQYF. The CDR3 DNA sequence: TGTGCTAGTGGTTTGGGACAGGGGGCAACAGATACGCAGTATTTT.

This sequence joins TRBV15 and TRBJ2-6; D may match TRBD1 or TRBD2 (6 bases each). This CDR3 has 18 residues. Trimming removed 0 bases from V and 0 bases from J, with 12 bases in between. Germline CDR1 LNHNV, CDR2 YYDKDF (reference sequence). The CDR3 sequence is CATSRDRGGSSGANVLTF. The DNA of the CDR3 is TGTGCCACCAGCAGAGATCGAGGGGGGAGCTCTGGGGCCAACGTCCTGACTTTC.

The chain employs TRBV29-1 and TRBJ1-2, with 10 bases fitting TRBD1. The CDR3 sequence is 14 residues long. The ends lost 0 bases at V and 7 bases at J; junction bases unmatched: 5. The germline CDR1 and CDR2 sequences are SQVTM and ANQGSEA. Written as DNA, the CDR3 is TGCAGCGTTGAAGATCAGGGACAGGGGCCTGGCTACACCTTC. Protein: CSVEDQGQGPGYTF.

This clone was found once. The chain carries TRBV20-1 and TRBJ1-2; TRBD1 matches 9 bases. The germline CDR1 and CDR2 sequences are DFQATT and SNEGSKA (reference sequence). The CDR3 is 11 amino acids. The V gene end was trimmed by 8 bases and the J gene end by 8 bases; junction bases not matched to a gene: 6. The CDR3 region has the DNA TGCAGTACAGGGGGCTTTGGAGGCTACACCTTC. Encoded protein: CSTGGFGGYTF.

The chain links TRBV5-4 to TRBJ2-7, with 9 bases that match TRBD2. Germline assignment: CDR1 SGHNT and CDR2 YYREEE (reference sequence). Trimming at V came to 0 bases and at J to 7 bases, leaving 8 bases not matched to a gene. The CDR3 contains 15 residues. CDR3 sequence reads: CASSLDGGGAIEQYF. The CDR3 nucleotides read TGTGCCAGCAGCTTGGACGGCGGGGGGGCTATTGAGCAGTACTTC.

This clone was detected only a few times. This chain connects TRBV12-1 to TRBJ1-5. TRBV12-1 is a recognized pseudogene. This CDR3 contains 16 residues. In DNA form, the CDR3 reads TGTGCCAGCAGCTCCTGGGTGGGGTCTTCCAATCAGCCCCAGCATTTT. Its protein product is CASSSWVGSSNQPQHF.

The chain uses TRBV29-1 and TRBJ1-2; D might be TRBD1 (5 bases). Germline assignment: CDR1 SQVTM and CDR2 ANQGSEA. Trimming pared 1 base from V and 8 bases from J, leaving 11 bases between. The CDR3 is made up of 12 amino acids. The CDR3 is CSVEVGAKGYTF. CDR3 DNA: TGCAGCGTTGAAGTAGGGGCGAAAGGCTACACCTTC.

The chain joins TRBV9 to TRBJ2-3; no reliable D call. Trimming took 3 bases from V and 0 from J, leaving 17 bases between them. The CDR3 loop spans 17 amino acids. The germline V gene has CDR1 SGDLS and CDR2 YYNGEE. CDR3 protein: CASSGSPGKTSTDTQYF. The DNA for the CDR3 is TGTGCCAGCAGCGGCTCCCCGGGCAAGACTAGCACAGATACGCAGTATTTT.

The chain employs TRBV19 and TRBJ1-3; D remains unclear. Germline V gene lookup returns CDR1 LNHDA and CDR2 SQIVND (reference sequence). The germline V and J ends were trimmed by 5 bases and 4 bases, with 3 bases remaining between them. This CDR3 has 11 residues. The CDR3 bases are TGTGCCAGTAGTTGGGGAAACACCATATATTTT. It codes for CASSWGNTIYF.

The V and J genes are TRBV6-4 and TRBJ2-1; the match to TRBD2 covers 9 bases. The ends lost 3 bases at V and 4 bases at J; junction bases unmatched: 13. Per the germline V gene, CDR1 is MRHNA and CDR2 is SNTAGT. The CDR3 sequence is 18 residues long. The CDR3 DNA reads TGTGCCAGCAGTGAATTCCCTACTTCCAGCGGGGGGTACAATGAGCAGTTCTTC. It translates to CASSEFPTSSGGYNEQFF.

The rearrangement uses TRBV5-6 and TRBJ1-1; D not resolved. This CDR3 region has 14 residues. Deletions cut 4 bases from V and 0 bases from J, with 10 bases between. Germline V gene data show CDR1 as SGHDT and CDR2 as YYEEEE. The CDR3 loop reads CASSHGGLNTEAFF. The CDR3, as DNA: TGTGCCAGCAGCCACGGAGGGCTGAACACTGAAGCTTTCTTT.

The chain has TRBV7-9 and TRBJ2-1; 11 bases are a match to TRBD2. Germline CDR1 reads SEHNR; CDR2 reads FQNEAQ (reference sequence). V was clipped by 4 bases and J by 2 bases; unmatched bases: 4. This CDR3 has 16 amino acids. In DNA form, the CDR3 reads TGTGCCAGCAGCTCGATAGCGGGGGGGACCTACAATGAGCAGTTCTTC. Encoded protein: CASSSIAGGTYNEQFF.

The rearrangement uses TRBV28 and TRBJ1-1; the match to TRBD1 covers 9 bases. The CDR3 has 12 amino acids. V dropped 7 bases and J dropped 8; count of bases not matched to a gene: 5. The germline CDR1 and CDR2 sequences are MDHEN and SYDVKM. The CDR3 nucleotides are TGTGCCAGCACGACAGGGGGTGGGGAAGCTTTCTTT. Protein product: CASTTGGGEAFF.

DNA for the CDR3: TGTGCCAGCGGTACCGGGACAGGGGTCGCAGATACGCAGTATTTT. This sequence encodes CASGTGTGVADTQYF. The chain couples TRBV9 to TRBJ2-3; 10 bases map to TRBD1. The germline gives CDR1 SGDLS, CDR2 YYNGEE. This CDR3 region has 15 residues. V lost 7 bases, J lost 4 bases, and 9 bases stayed unmatched.

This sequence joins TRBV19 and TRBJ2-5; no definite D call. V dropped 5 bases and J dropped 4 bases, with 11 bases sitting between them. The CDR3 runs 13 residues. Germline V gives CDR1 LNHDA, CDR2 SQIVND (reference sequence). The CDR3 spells CASSDGLRETQYF. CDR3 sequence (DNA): TGTGCCAGTAGTGACGGTCTGCGAGAGACCCAGTACTTC.

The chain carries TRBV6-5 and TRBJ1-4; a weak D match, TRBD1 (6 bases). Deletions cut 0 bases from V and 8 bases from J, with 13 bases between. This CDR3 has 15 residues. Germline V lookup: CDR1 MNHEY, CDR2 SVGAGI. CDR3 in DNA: TGTGCCAGCAGTTACTCGAGGGGGGGGCGGGAAAAACTGTTTTTT. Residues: CASSYSRGGREKLFF.

CDR3 loop: CASSLDGPGQPQHF. The CDR3 region has the DNA TGCGCCAGCAGCTTGGACGGGCCGGGGCAGCCCCAGCATTTT. The chain carries TRBV5-1 and TRBJ1-5, with D unresolved. There are 14 residues in the CDR3. Germline-derived CDR1 and CDR2 are SGHRS and YFSETQ. Trimming removed 0 bases from V and 7 bases from J, with 11 bases in between.

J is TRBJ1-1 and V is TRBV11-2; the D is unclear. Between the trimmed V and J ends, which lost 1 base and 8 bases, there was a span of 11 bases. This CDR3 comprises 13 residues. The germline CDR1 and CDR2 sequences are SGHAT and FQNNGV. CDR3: CASSLGLTTEAFF. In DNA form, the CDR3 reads TGTGCCAGCAGCTTAGGCCTCACGACCGAAGCTTTCTTT.

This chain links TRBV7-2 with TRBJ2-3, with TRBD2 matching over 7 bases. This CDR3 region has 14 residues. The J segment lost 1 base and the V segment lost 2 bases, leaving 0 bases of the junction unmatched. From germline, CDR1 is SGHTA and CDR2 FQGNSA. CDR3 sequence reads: CASSLLAGTDTQYF. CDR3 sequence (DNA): TGTGCCAGCAGCTTACTAGCGGGCACAGATACGCAGTATTTT.